This TCR beta chain derives from a study of CD8 T cells in Susac syndrome. Study-level background: Patients with Susac syndrome were therapy-naive, treated with corticosteroids, or treated with intravenous immunoglobulin alone when blood was collected. Study-level points and caveats: Acknowledgment was made by the study that its TCR sequencing and HLA analysis involved a relatively small number of individuals.

Per germline, CDR1 LGHNA and CDR2 YSLEER. There are 15 residues in the CDR3. Trimming left V 1 base short and J 4 bases short, with 12 bases between. A quantity of about 0.5 to 1 ug RNA underwent reverse transcription using random hexamers. The TCR beta CDR3 was amplified by immunoSEQ multiplex PCR across 54 Vbeta, 13 Jbeta. TCRdb reanalysed the immunoSEQ multiplex PCR reads using MiXCR and keeps one entry per CDR3 protein. This table has under 200,000 distinct CDR3 sequences, around 95% appearing once. As to this clonotype: Its antigen is unidentified.

TEMRA cells were enriched by FACS, while CD8+ and CD4+ T cells were obtained through a negative isolation that was performed magnetically. Sequencing was done on a sample of CD4+ T cells from PBMCs. The genes are TRBV4-3 and TRBJ2-3; a weak D match, TRBD2 (5 bases). The clonotype originates from a human donor with Susac syndrome. The CDR3 sequence: CASSQAVFSADTQYF. DNA for the CDR3: TGCGCCAGCAGCCAAGCAGTTTTTAGCGCAGATACGCAGTATTTT.